Listed here are 7 T cell receptor beta chains from one sample, sequenced in a study of blood T cell repertoires in COVID-19. This table comes from immunoSEQ multiplex PCR, and its TCRdb copy is limited to in-frame clones, with some not included. The sample records around 160,000 clones, 80% to 90% being singletons. Input material: peripheral blood. The receptors stem from a woman aged 55-69 years with COVID-19, enrolled during active disease.

The chain has TRBV19 and TRBJ1-2, with TRBD1 matching 9 bases. This CDR3 spans 13 amino acids. Germline lookup yields CDR1 LNHDA and CDR2 SQIVND (reference sequence). V lost 6 bases, J lost 4 bases, and 3 bases stayed unmatched. CDR3 residues: CASRTGGRYGYTF. The CDR3 coding sequence is TGTGCCAGTAGGACAGGGGGACGCTATGGCTACACCTTC.

The CDR3 here is CASIPGDRGRVNTEAFF. CDR3 bases: TGCGCCAGCATCCCCGGGGACAGGGGACGCGTGAACACTGAAGCTTTCTTT. The chain couples TRBV10-2 to TRBJ1-1, with 10 bases fitting TRBD1. In germline, CDR1 is WSHSY, CDR2 SAAADI. The CDR3 runs 17 residues. V shed 7 bases and J 0 bases; nucleotides not matched to a gene: 11.

The chain employs TRBV27 and TRBJ2-3; D might be TRBD2 (7 bases). CDR3 size: 15 residues. The germline V and J ends were trimmed by 4 bases and 9 bases, with 20 bases remaining between them. Per the germline V gene, CDR1 is MNHEY and CDR2 is SMNVEV (reference sequence). CDR3 region: CASSSYGGGALTQYF. CDR3 coding DNA: TGTGCCAGCAGTTCCTATGGAGGGGGGGCGTTAACGCAGTATTTT.

The rearrangement joins TRBV10-3 to TRBJ2-4, with D maybe TRBD2 (5 bases). V dropped 3 bases and J dropped 0 bases, with 6 bases sitting between them. The CDR3 loop spans 14 amino acids. Germline V lookup: CDR1 ENHRY, CDR2 SYGVKD. This CDR3 reads CAISDGVAKNIQYF. DNA for the CDR3: TGTGCCATCAGTGACGGGGTAGCCAAAAACATTCAGTACTTC.

This clone was picked up one time. The CDR3 region has the DNA TGTGCCAGCAGTGAACAAGGTTGGGGCCTCAATCAGCCCCAGCATTTT. Translating it yields CASSEQGWGLNQPQHF. The J gene is TRBJ1-5, the V gene TRBV6-1; D may be TRBD1 (5 bases). This CDR3 region has 16 residues. The V gene lost 2 bases and the J gene lost 3 bases, with 14 bases spanning the gap. Per germline, CDR1 MNHNS and CDR2 SASEGT.

V is TRBV19 and J is TRBJ2-7, with a weak D call TRBD1 (6 bases). Trimming stripped 3 bases from V and 3 bases from J, with 15 bases between. Germline CDR1 reads LNHDA; CDR2 reads SQIVND (reference sequence). CDR3 length: 15 amino acids. This CDR3 reads CASSMLSGASYEQYF. DNA for the CDR3: TGTGCCAGTAGTATGTTATCAGGGGCGAGCTACGAGCAGTACTTC.

This clone was counted only a few times. CDR3 residues: CASSLGRFMPQHF. CDR3 nucleotide sequence: TGTGCCAGCAGTTTAGGCAGGTTTATGCCCCAGCATTTT. V and J are TRBV27 and TRBJ1-5; D is ambiguous. This CDR3 has 13 residues. The germline V gene has CDR1 MNHEY and CDR2 SMNVEV (reference sequence). The ends were cut back, 2 bases at V and 9 bases at J, with 11 bases in the middle.